This T cell receptor beta chain was identified in a study of T cells in Graves' hyperthyroidism and ophthalmopathy. Authors of the study amplified TCR beta CDR3 regions from RNA transcripts. TCR CDR3 underwent first-round RT-PCR with the HTBI primer set. TCRdb re-called the multiplex PCR reads with MiXCR, one entry per CDR3 protein. This sample carries 600,000 to 800,000 distinct CDR3 sequences, under 45% of them seen once, and the ten largest clones take roughly 30%. Trimming removed 9 bases from V and 10 bases from J; junction bases left unmatched: 5. The germline V gene has CDR1 MGHDK and CDR2 SYGVNS. This CDR3 is 12 amino acids long. This clonotype was seen ten or more times.

Specimen: blood. The clonotype comes from a woman aged 35 to 49 with Graves' hyperthyroidism. The chain employs TRBV25-1 and TRBJ2-5, with TRBD2 matching over 13 bases. This CDR3 reads CASTGTSGVQYF. The CDR3 coding sequence is TGTGCCAGTACCGGGACTAGCGGGGTCCAGTACTTC.